The next 5 T cell receptor beta chains were all read from a single sample in a study of CD8 T cells in Susac syndrome. RNA was extracted with the RNeasy kit, and a quantity of roughly 0.5 to 1 ug was reverse transcribed using random hexamers. TCRdb reanalysed the immunoSEQ multiplex PCR reads using MiXCR and keeps one entry per CDR3 protein. The profile shows about 250,000 distinct CDR3 sequences, around 95% of them singletons. Material: CD4+ T cells from PBMCs. The receptor source for this set is a human donor with multiple sclerosis.

The chain is built from TRBV14 and TRBJ1-1, with D maybe TRBD1 (6 bases). Germline V CDR1 and CDR2: SGHDN, FVKESK. Deletions cut 4 bases from V and 5 bases from J, with 17 bases between. The CDR3 totals 15 residues. In DNA, the CDR3 is TGTGCCAGCAGCCGAGACTCAGGGGCCGGAACTGAAGCTTTCTTT. Translated, it gives CASSRDSGAGTEAFF.

The chain employs TRBV30 and TRBJ1-5, with D maybe TRBD1 (5 bases). The CDR3 contains 15 residues. The germline CDR1 and CDR2 sequences are GTSNPN and SVGIG (reference sequence). V was pared by 1 base and J by 7 bases, with 17 bases between. The DNA of the CDR3 is TGTGCCTGGAGTGGACGGGGGGACCTCACCCAGCCCCAGCATTTT. It yields the protein CAWSGRGDLTQPQHF.

The chain carries TRBV12-3 or TRBV12-4 and TRBJ1-5; D gene unclear. The V gene lost 6 bases and the J gene lost 4 bases, with 13 bases spanning the gap. The CDR3 length is 14 residues. As DNA, the CDR3 is TGTGCCAGCAGCCAAAAAACAGCTAATCAGCCCCAGCATTTT. This encodes CASSQKTANQPQHF.

The chain employs TRBV2 and TRBJ1-5; D is perhaps TRBD1 (5 bases). Germline V gene data show CDR1 as SNHLY and CDR2 as FYNNEI. The V end lost 5 bases, the J end lost 7 bases, and 12 bases lay between the germline ends. The length of the CDR3 is 13 residues. CDR3 bases: TGTGCCAGCAGTACGGGACTGTGGCAGCCCCAGCATTTT. Translated: CASSTGLWQPQHF.

The chain has TRBV12-5 and TRBJ1-5; possibly TRBD1 for D (5 bases). Deletions cut 7 bases from V and 10 bases from J, with 17 bases between. This CDR3 contains 13 residues. Germline assignment: CDR1 LGHNT and CDR2 FRNRAP. DNA of the CDR3: TGTGCTAGTGCCCTACGCCTGGGGCCCCCCCAGCATTTT. It is translated as CASALRLGPPQHF.